These 14 T cell receptor beta chains came from one sample sequenced in a study of T cell repertoires in cytomegalovirus infection. Via MiXCR, TCRdb re-called the reads, giving one row per CDR3 protein. The sample holds around 900,000 distinct CDR3 sequences, more than 25% seen once. Their recognized antigens are unknown. The input for sequencing was cultured CD8+ T cells from PBMCs, taken from culture after CMV antigen stimulation. These receptors were obtained from a human donor in good health (CMV status not recorded). Some clones in this sample may be carry-over from other donors' samples.

This clonotype was observed at least ten times. The J gene is TRBJ1-2, the V gene TRBV7-9; D is undetermined. The germline V gene has CDR1 SEHNR and CDR2 FQNEAQ (reference sequence). The CDR3 spans 12 residues. V lost 5 bases to trimming and J lost 8 bases, with 12 bases between them. CDR3 coding DNA: TGTGCCAGCAGCAACCGGGCGGGCGGCTACACCTTC. Encoded protein: CASSNRAGGYTF.

This clonotype has only a few counts. The chain recombines TRBV11-2 with TRBJ1-2; D gene unclear. Trimming removed 1 base at V and 13 bases at J, with 19 bases between. This CDR3 region has 14 residues. Germline values: CDR1 SGHAT, CDR2 FQNNGV. The CDR3 DNA reads TGTGCCAGCAGCTTAGGTCAGACAACTATGGTTTTCACCTTC. The encoded protein is CASSLGQTTMVFTF.

This clonotype occurred many times. This chain uses TRBV7-6 with TRBJ2-5; D may correspond to TRBD1 or TRBD2 (6 bases each). The germline gives CDR1 SGHVS, CDR2 FNYEAQ. Between the trimmed V and J ends, which lost 4 bases and 5 bases, there was a span of 17 bases. This CDR3 has 15 residues. CDR3 sequence (DNA): TGTGCCAGCAGCTGGACGGGGGCAATGGGGGAGACCCAGTACTTC. Amino acids: CASSWTGAMGETQYF.

The CDR3 is CATSRGGSGGGENNEQFF. Written as DNA, the CDR3 is TGTGCCACCAGCAGAGGCGGTAGCGGGGGGGGTGAGAACAATGAGCAGTTCTTC. The chain recombines TRBV15 with TRBJ2-1, with TRBD2 matching 11 bases. This CDR3 has 18 amino acids. Germline V gene data show CDR1 as LNHNV and CDR2 as YYDKDF (reference sequence). Losses at the gene ends were 1 base for V and 5 bases for J; bases not matched to a gene: 10.

This clonotype appeared many times. CDR3 nucleotides: TGTGCCAGCAGCTTATCGCCGCGCTACGAGCAGTACGTC. The encoded protein is CASSLSPRYEQYV. This chain connects TRBV7-9 to TRBJ2-7; the D is unclear. The CDR3 spans 13 residues. Trimming cost V 2 bases and J 3 bases, with 8 bases left between them. CDR1 SEHNR and CDR2 FQNEAQ come from the germline V gene (reference sequence).

J is TRBJ2-7 and V is TRBV7-9; 10 bases fit TRBD2. Germline V gene sequence: CDR1 SEHNR, CDR2 FQNEAQ (reference sequence). The CDR3 sequence is 16 residues long. J gave up 2 bases and V 5 bases, and 9 bases lay outside the gene matches. CDR3 nucleotide sequence: TGTGCCAGCAGCAGATCTAGCGGGGGCCTAACCTACGAGCAGTACTTC. Amino acids: CASSRSSGGLTYEQYF.

In this sample, this clonotype turned up a few times. CDR3 bases: TGTGCCAGCAGCGAAGGACGGACCACCTACGAGCAGTACTTC. Translated: CASSEGRTTYEQYF. J is TRBJ2-7 and V is TRBV7-8; no clear D. CDR1 and CDR2 (germline): SGHVS, FQNEAQ. The ends were cut back, 5 bases at V and 2 bases at J, with 13 bases in the middle. The CDR3 is made up of 14 amino acids.

This chain links TRBV7-9 with TRBJ2-2; D ambiguous. Germline V CDR1 and CDR2: SEHNR, FQNEAQ (reference sequence). The CDR3 runs 15 residues. V lost 4 bases, J lost 3 bases, and 12 bases lay in between. The CDR3 is CASSSPSSYTGELFF. The CDR3 DNA sequence: TGTGCCAGCAGCTCCCCCTCCAGTTACACCGGGGAGCTGTTTTTT.

This chain joins TRBV15 and TRBJ1-1; 8 nucleotides line up with TRBD1. Germline V gene data show CDR1 as LNHNV and CDR2 as YYDKDF (reference sequence). The ends lost 5 bases at V and 4 bases at J; junction bases unmatched: 6. The CDR3 totals 14 residues. CDR3 nucleotides: TGTGCCACCAGCTGGGGAACAGGGGGCACTGAAGCTTTCTTT. This gives the protein CATSWGTGGTEAFF.

The table lists this clonotype with a few counts. The genes are TRBV7-8 and TRBJ2-1; 11 nucleotides align to TRBD2. The CDR3 has 17 residues. The V gene's germline CDR1 is SGHVS and CDR2 FQNEAQ. With 2 bases clipped from V and 4 bases from J, the junction kept 7 bases outside the gene matches. As DNA, the CDR3 is TGTGCCAGCAGCTTATATAGCGGGGGGGCGGTGTACAATGAGCAGTTCTTC. Protein: CASSLYSGGAVYNEQFF.

The gene calls are TRBV6-5 and TRBJ1-2; no reliable D call. From germline, CDR1 is MNHEY and CDR2 SVGAGI. The CDR3 length is 15 residues. The germline V and J ends were trimmed by 0 bases and 3 bases, with 11 bases remaining between them. CDR3 bases: TGTGCCAGCAGTTACTCGATTAGGGATGACTATGGCTACACCTTC. It is translated as CASSYSIRDDYGYTF.

This CDR3 reads CSARVVGQEFNEQFF. Here the CDR3 DNA reads TGCAGTGCTAGAGTCGTGGGACAGGAGTTCAATGAGCAGTTCTTC. The gene calls are TRBV20-1 and TRBJ2-1, with 8 bases identical to TRBD1. In germline, CDR1 is DFQATT, CDR2 SNEGSKA (reference sequence). This CDR3 region has 15 residues. The V gene end was trimmed by 1 base and the J gene end by 6 bases; junction bases not matched to a gene: 8.

In this sample, this clonotype turned up a few times. J is TRBJ2-7 and V is TRBV12-3 or TRBV12-4, with 9 bases identical to TRBD1. V lost 4 bases and J lost 3; bases outside the gene matches: 13. This CDR3 comprises 17 residues. The CDR3 DNA sequence: TGTGCCAGCAGTTCCCAACCTCCGGGACAGGGATTCTACGAGCAGTACTTC. Its translation: CASSSQPPGQGFYEQYF.

This sequence joins TRBV10-3 and TRBJ2-5; D is uncertain. Germline V gene lookup returns CDR1 ENHRY and CDR2 SYGVKD. The ends were cut back, 0 bases at V and 5 bases at J, with 4 bases in the middle. This CDR3 has 12 residues. CDR3 sequence: CAISESFETQYF. DNA for the CDR3: TGTGCCATCAGTGAGTCTTTTGAGACCCAGTACTTC.